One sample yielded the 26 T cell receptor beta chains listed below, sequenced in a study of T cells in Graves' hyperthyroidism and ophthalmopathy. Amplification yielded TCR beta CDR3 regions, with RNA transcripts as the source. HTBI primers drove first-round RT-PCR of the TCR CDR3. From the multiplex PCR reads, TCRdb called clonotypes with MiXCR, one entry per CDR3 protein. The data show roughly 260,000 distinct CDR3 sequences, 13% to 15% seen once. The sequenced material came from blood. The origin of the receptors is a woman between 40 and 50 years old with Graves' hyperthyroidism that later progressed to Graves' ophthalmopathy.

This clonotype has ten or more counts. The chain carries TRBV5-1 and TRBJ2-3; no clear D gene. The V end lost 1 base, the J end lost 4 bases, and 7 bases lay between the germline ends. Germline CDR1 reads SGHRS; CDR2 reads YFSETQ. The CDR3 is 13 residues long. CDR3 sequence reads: CASSLTQPDTQYF. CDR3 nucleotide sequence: TGCGCCAGCAGCTTGACACAGCCAGATACGCAGTATTTT.

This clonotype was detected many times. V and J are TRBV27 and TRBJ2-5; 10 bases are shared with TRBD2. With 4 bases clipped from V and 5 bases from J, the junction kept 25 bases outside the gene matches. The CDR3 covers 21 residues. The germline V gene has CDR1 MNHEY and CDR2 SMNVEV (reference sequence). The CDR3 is CASSSTGWRLAGELYPETQYF. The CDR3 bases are TGTGCCAGCAGTTCGACAGGGTGGAGGCTAGCGGGAGAGCTCTACCCCGAGACCCAGTACTTC.

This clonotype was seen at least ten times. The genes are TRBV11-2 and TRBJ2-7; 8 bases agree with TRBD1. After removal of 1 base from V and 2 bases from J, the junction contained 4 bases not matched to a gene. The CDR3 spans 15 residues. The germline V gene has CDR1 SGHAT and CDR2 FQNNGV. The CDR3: CASSLGDRLAYEQYF. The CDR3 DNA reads TGTGCCAGCAGCTTAGGGGACAGGCTGGCCTACGAGCAGTACTTC.

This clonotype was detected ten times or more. The CDR3 sequence: CASSLQGAYNEQFF. CDR3 nucleotide sequence: TGTGCCAGCAGTTTACAGGGGGCCTACAATGAGCAGTTCTTC. The rearrangement uses TRBV27 and TRBJ2-1, with TRBD1 matching 7 bases. Losses at the gene ends were 2 bases for V and 2 bases for J; bases not matched to a gene: 0. CDR1 is MNHEY and CDR2 is SMNVEV in the germline V gene (reference sequence). The CDR3 totals 14 residues.

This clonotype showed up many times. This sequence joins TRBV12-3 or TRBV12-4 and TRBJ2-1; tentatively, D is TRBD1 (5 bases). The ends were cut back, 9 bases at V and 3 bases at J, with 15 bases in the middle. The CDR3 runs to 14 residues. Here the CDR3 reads CASHQDSYYNEQFF. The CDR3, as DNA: TGTGCCAGTCACCAAGACAGCTACTACAATGAGCAGTTCTTC.

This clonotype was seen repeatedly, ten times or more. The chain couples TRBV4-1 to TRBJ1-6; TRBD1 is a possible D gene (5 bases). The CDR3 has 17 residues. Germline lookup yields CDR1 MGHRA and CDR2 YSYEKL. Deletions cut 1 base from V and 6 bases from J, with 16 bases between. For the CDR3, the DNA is TGCGCCAGCAGCCAAGCCGTCGGGGGGTTCGTTAATTCACCCCTCCACTTT. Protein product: CASSQAVGGFVNSPLHF.

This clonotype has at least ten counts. CDR3 sequence reads: CASGPGVGPHAVEQFF. The CDR3 coding sequence is TGTGCTAGTGGTCCCGGGGTGGGGCCGCATGCGGTTGAGCAGTTCTTC. V gene TRBV12-5 combines with J gene TRBJ2-1; D might be TRBD1 or TRBD2, each matching 5 bases. Germline V CDR1 and CDR2: LGHNT, FRNRAP. Deletions cut 5 bases from V and 9 bases from J, with 23 bases between. CDR3 length equals 16 residues.

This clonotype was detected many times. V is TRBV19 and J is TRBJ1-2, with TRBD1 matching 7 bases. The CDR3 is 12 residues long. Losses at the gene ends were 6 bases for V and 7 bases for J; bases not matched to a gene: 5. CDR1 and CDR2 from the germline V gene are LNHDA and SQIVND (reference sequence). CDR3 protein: CASRTGITGYTF. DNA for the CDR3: TGTGCCAGTAGGACAGGGATCACTGGCTACACCTTC.

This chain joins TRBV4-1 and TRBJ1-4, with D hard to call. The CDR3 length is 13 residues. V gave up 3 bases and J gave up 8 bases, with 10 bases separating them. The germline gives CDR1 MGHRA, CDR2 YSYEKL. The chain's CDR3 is CASSQVLGEKLFF. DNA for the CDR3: TGCGCCAGCAGCCAGGTTCTAGGAGAAAAACTGTTTTTT.

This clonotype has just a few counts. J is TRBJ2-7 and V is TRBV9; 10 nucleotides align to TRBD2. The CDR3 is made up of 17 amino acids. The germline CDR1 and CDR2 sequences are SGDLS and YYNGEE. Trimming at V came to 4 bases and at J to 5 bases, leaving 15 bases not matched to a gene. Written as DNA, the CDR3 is TGTGCCAGCAGCCCCCGGGCAGGTAGCGGGAGGATGAACGAGCAGTACTTC. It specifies CASSPRAGSGRMNEQYF. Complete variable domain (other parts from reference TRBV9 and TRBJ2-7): DSGVTQTPKHLITATGQRVTLRCSPRSGDLSVYWYQQSLDQGLQFLIQYYNGEERAKGNILERFSAQQFPDLHSELNLSSLELGDSALYFCASSPRAGSGRMNEQYFGPGTRLTVT.

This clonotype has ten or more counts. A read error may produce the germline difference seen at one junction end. The CDR3 DNA sequence: TGTGCCAGCAGGCGACAGGGGATTTGGAACTTC. Translation gives CASRRQGIWNF. The rearrangement uses TRBV28 and TRBJ2-5, with 8 bases matching TRBD1. The CDR3 totals 11 residues. Germline CDR1 is MDHEN and CDR2 is SYDVKM.

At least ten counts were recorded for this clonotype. In DNA, the CDR3 is TGTGCCAGCAGCGCCGGAGTCGAATGGGGAGAAGGGCAGTACTTC. Protein product: CASSAGVEWGEGQYF. The chain has TRBV5-6 and TRBJ2-7, with a weak D call TRBD2 (5 bases). The CDR3 has 15 amino acids. Germline loops: CDR1 SGHDT, CDR2 YYEEEE. V was trimmed by 4 bases and J by 9 bases, leaving 23 bases between them.

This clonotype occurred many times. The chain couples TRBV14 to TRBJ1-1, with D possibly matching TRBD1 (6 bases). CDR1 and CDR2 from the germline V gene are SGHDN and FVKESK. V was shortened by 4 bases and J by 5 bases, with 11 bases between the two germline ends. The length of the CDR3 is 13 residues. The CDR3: CASSRKQGTEAFF. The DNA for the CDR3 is TGTGCCAGCAGCCGAAAACAGGGAACTGAAGCTTTCTTT.

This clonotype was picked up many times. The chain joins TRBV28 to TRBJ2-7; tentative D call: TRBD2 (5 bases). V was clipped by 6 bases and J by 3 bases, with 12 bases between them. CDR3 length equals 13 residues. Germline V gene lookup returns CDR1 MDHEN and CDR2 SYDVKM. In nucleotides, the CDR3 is TGTGCCAGCAGCCTTAGCGCCAACTACGAGCAGTACTTC. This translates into CASSLSANYEQYF.

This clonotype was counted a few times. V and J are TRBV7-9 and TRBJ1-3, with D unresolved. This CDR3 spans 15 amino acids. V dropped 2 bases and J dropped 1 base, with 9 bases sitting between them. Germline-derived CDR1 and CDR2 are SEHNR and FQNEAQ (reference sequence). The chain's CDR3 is CASSLSSVSGNTIYF. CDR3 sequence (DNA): TGTGCCAGCAGCTTATCAAGCGTTTCTGGAAACACCATATATTTT.

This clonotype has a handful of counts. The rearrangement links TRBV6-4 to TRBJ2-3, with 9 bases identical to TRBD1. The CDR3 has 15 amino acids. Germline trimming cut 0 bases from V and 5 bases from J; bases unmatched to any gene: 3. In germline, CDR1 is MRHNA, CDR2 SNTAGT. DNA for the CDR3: TGTGCCAGCAGTGACTCGGGACAGGGAATAGATACGCAGTATTTT. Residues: CASSDSGQGIDTQYF.

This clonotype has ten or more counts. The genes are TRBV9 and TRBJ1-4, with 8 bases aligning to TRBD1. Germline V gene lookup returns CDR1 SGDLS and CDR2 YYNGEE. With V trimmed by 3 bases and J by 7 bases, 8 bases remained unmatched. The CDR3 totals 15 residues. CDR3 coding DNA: TGTGCCAGCAGCGACGTAACAGGGGGAGGTGAAAAACTGTTTTTT. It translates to CASSDVTGGGEKLFF.

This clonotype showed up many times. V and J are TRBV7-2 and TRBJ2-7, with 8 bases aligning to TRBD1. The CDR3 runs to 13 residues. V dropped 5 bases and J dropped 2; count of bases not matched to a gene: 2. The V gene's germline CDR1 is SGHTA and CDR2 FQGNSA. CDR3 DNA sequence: TGTGCCAGCAGCAAGGGACAGGCCTACGAGCAGTACTTC. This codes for CASSKGQAYEQYF.

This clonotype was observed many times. For the CDR3, the DNA is TGCGCCAGCAGCCCGTTTGACAGCGGGGAGCTCGAGCAGTACTTC. It encodes CASSPFDSGELEQYF. The V call is TRBV5-1, the J call TRBJ2-7; TRBD2 aligns across 7 bases. Germline CDR1 reads SGHRS; CDR2 reads YFSETQ. Trimming removed 4 bases from V and 6 bases from J; junction bases left unmatched: 13. There are 15 residues in the CDR3.

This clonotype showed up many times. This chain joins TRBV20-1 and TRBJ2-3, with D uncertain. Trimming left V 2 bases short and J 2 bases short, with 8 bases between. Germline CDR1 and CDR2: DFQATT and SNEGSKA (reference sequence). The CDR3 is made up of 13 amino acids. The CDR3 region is CSARSPYTDTQYF. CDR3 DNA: TGCAGTGCTAGATCCCCCTACACAGATACGCAGTATTTT.

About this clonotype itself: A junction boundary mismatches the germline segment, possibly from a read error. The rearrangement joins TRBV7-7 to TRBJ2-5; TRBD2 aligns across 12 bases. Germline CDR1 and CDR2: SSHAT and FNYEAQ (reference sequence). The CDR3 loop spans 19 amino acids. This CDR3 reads CASSLKFGLAGGPRETQYF. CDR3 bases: TGTGCTAGCAGCTTAAAGTTTGGGCTAGCGGGAGGGCCTCGAGAGACCCAGTACTTC.

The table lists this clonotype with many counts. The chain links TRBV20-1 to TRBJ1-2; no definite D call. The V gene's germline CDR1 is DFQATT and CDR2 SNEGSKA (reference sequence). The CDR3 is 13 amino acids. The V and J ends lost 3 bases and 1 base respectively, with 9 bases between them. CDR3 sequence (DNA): TGCAGTGCTAGCGGCAGAGATAACTATGGCTACACCTTC. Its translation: CSASGRDNYGYTF.

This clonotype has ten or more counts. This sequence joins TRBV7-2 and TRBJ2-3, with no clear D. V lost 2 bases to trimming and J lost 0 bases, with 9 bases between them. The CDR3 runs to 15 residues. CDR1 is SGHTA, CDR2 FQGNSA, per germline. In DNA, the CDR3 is TGTGCCAGCAGCTTACTACGGTTTAGCACAGATACGCAGTATTTT. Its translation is CASSLLRFSTDTQYF.

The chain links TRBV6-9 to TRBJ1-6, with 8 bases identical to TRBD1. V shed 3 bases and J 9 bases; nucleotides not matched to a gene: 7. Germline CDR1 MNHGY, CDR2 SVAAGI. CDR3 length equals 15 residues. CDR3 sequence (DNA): TGTGCCAGCAGTTACGGAGACAGGGGAGGTTCACCCCTCCACTTT. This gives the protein CASSYGDRGGSPLHF.

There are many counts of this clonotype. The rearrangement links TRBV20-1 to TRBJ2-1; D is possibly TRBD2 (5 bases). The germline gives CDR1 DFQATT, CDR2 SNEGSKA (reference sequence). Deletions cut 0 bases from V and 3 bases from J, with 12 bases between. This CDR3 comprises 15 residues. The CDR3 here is CSARDQEVVYNEQFF. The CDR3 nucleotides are TGCAGTGCTAGAGATCAGGAGGTCGTCTACAATGAGCAGTTCTTC.

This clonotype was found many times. CDR3 coding DNA: TGTGCCAGTAGTATCCGGGCCCTGAACACTGAAGCTTTCTTT. Translation gives CASSIRALNTEAFF. The rearrangement uses TRBV19 and TRBJ1-1; no clear D gene. Trimming took off 3 bases at V and 0 bases at J, with 8 bases between the two ends. This CDR3 contains 14 residues. Germline loops: CDR1 LNHDA, CDR2 SQIVND (reference sequence). Together with reference TRBV19 and TRBJ1-1, the CDR3 gives the full variable domain: DGGITQSPKYLFRKEGQNVTLSCEQNLNHDAMYWYRQDPGQGLRLIYYSQIVNDFQKGDIAEGYSVSREKKESFPLTVTSAQKNPTAFYLCASSIRALNTEAFFGQGTRLTVV.